The 23 T cell receptor beta chains reported below all come from one sample, sequenced in a study of beta chain features in type 1 diabetes. Notes on the study in general: Type 1 diabetes patients had moderately but significantly shorter TCRB CDR3s in all four CD4+ subsets.

The study reverse transcribed the entire isolated RNA, so it sequenced expressed TCRB transcripts. TCRdb keeps only in-frame clones here, not all; method: immunoSEQ multiplex PCR. This sample has approximately 170,000 clones, with approximately 8.4% found just once. Their antigens are not known. Material for sequencing was central memory CD4+ T cells from blood. The receptors originated from a man younger than 30 with type 1 diabetes.

This clone has only one observation. In DNA, the CDR3 is TGCGCCAGCAGCTTGGGGCGAGCGGGGGCCCAAGAGACCCAGTACTTC. Translation: CASSLGRAGAQETQYF. This chain joins TRBV5-1 and TRBJ2-5; 8 bases align to TRBD2. Germline V gene data show CDR1 as SGHRS and CDR2 as YFSETQ. CDR3 size: 16 residues. Trimming at V came to 0 bases and at J to 1 base, leaving 5 bases not matched to a gene.

This sequence joins TRBV7-8 and TRBJ2-7; the match to TRBD2 covers 13 bases. The CDR3 sequence is 22 residues long. V shed 0 bases, J shed 1 base, and the junction held 18 bases outside the gene matches. Per germline, CDR1 SGHVS and CDR2 FQNEAQ. The CDR3 loop reads CASSLAFYSPTSGGAGSYEQYF. The CDR3 DNA follows: TGTGCCAGCAGCTTAGCGTTCTATAGCCCAACTAGCGGGGGGGCCGGGTCCTACGAGCAGTACTTC.

This clone has a handful of counts. The rearrangement links TRBV6-6 to TRBJ2-5; D is unclear. This CDR3 comprises 14 residues. V was pared by 2 bases and J by 2 bases, with 9 bases between. Germline lookup yields CDR1 MNHNY and CDR2 SVGAGI (reference sequence). CDR3 protein: CASSYGRSQETQYF. DNA of the CDR3: TGTGCCAGCAGTTACGGTCGTAGTCAAGAGACCCAGTACTTC.

The J gene is TRBJ2-1, the V gene TRBV19; the match to TRBD2 covers 10 bases. With 0 bases clipped from V and 2 bases from J, the junction kept 10 bases outside the gene matches. The CDR3 contains 19 residues. The V gene's germline CDR1 is LNHDA and CDR2 SQIVND (reference sequence). The CDR3 loop is CASSIEYSSGGPAYNEQFF. The CDR3, as DNA: TGTGCCAGTAGTATAGAGTACAGTAGCGGGGGGCCCGCCTACAATGAGCAGTTCTTC. Supplemented by reference TRBV19 and TRBJ2-1, the full variable domain reads DGGITQSPKYLFRKEGQNVTLSCEQNLNHDAMYWYRQDPGQGLRLIYYSQIVNDFQKGDIAEGYSVSREKKESFPLTVTSAQKNPTAFYLCASSIEYSSGGPAYNEQFFGPGTRLTVL.

This clone has only a few counts. The chain uses TRBV5-1 and TRBJ2-5, with D unresolved. V gave up 7 bases and J gave up 4 bases, with 5 bases separating them. Germline V lookup: CDR1 SGHRS, CDR2 YFSETQ. CDR3 length equals 10 residues. Written as DNA, the CDR3 is TGCGCCAGCGGCGGAGAGACCCAGTACTTC. Translation gives CASGGETQYF. The whole variable domain, remainder taken from reference TRBV5-1 and TRBJ2-5, is KAGVTQTPRYLIKTRGQQVTLSCSPISGHRSVSWYQQTPGQGLQFLFEYFSETQRNKGNFPGRFSGRQFSNSRSEMNVSTLELGDSALYLCASGGETQYFGPGTRLLVL.

This clone was seen more than once but under ten times. J is TRBJ1-5 and V is TRBV14, with D possibly TRBD1 on 6 matching bases. This CDR3 is built from 17 residues. The V and J ends lost 2 bases and 2 bases respectively, with 16 bases between them. In germline, CDR1 is SGHDN, CDR2 FVKESK. The DNA for the CDR3 is TGTGCCAGCAGCCAATTGCAGGGGAGTGAGGGCAATCAGCCCCAGCATTTT. It encodes CASSQLQGSEGNQPQHF.

Only a few counts were recorded for this clone. This rearrangement joins TRBV19 to TRBJ2-4, with unresolved D. Germline CDR1 LNHDA, CDR2 SQIVND (reference sequence). Trimming removed 3 bases from V and 7 bases from J, with 16 bases in between. The CDR3 has 15 residues. CDR3 sequence (DNA): TGTGCCAGTAGTATTGAAAGAGGAACGACGAACATTCAGTACTTC. Translation: CASSIERGTTNIQYF. Supplemented by reference TRBV19 and TRBJ2-4, the full variable domain reads DGGITQSPKYLFRKEGQNVTLSCEQNLNHDAMYWYRQDPGQGLRLIYYSQIVNDFQKGDIAEGYSVSREKKESFPLTVTSAQKNPTAFYLCASSIERGTTNIQYFGAGTRLSVL.

The rearrangement uses TRBV6-4 and TRBJ2-4; 8 bases fit TRBD2. Per germline, CDR1 MRHNA and CDR2 SNTAGT. The CDR3 consists of 17 residues. V lost 3 bases, J lost 3 bases, and 10 bases stayed unmatched. CDR3 DNA sequence: TGTGCCAGCAGTGAAAACGGACTAGCCGGCCACAAAAACATTCAGTACTTC. Amino acids: CASSENGLAGHKNIQYF.

This sequence joins TRBV5-1 and TRBJ1-2; the D gene is possibly TRBD1 (6 bases). V was cut by 0 bases and J by 5 bases, with 11 bases left in between. Germline CDR1 is SGHRS and CDR2 is YFSETQ. This CDR3 region has 14 residues. The CDR3 DNA is TGCGCCAGCAGCTTGGATAACGGACAGTATGGCTACACCTTC. Its protein is CASSLDNGQYGYTF.

The chain is built from TRBV5-1 and TRBJ2-3, with D perhaps matching TRBD2 (6 bases). V lost 1 base, J lost 4 bases, and 13 bases lay in between. Germline V gene lookup returns CDR1 SGHRS and CDR2 YFSETQ. This CDR3 comprises 15 residues. The CDR3 DNA follows: TGCGCCAGCAGCTTGCTGACTAGTTCTTCAGATACGCAGTATTTT. It codes for CASSLLTSSSDTQYF.

This clone was found a few times. Other nucleotide sequences in the sample specify the same CDR3. The DNA for the CDR3 is TGTGCCAGCAGCTACGACAGGGGTAGCAATCAGCCCCAGCATTTT. It encodes CASSYDRGSNQPQHF. The chain combines TRBV7-2 with TRBJ1-5, with 8 nucleotides matching TRBD1. Germline-derived CDR1 and CDR2 are SGHTA and FQGNSA. V was pared by 4 bases and J by 0 bases, with 2 bases of the junction left unmatched. The CDR3 consists of 15 residues.

This clone was observed a few times. This chain uses TRBV7-2 with TRBJ2-7; TRBD1 is a possible D gene (5 bases). Germline V gene sequence: CDR1 SGHTA, CDR2 FQGNSA. The CDR3 contains 15 residues. Trimming cost V 4 bases and J 4 bases, with 17 bases left between them. The CDR3 sequence is CASSSSSLQGYEQYF. In DNA, the CDR3 is TGTGCCAGCAGCTCCTCCTCACTTCAGGGTTACGAGCAGTACTTC.

The sample holds many counts of this clone. This chain joins TRBV7-9 and TRBJ1-1, with 8 positions matching TRBD1. The CDR3 is 14 amino acids. V was pared by 5 bases and J by 0 bases, with 2 bases of the junction left unmatched. CDR1 is SEHNR and CDR2 is FQNEAQ in the germline V gene (reference sequence). The CDR3 region has the DNA TGTGCCAGCAGCCGACAGGGGCTGAACACTGAAGCTTTCTTT. Residues: CASSRQGLNTEAFF.

This clone showed up just a few times. V usage is TRBV20-1 and J usage is TRBJ2-3; unclear D gene. The CDR3 loop spans 10 amino acids. Trimming took 6 bases from V and 10 from J, leaving 11 bases between them. Per the germline V gene, CDR1 is DFQATT and CDR2 is SNEGSKA (reference sequence). CDR3 DNA sequence: TGCAGTGCGAATGGCCCATCGCAGTATTTT. Translation: CSANGPSQYF.

The chain combines TRBV29-1 with TRBJ2-1, with 14 bases lining up with TRBD2. Germline CDR1 reads SQVTM; CDR2 reads ANQGSEA. The V and J ends lost 8 bases and 5 bases, in that order; junction bases with no gene match: 8. The CDR3 has 15 residues. The CDR3 sequence: CSYPGLAGGHNEQFF. CDR3 coding DNA: TGCAGCTATCCCGGACTAGCGGGGGGTCACAATGAGCAGTTCTTC.

This chain uses TRBV11-2 with TRBJ2-7, with TRBD2 matching over 8 bases. V shed 1 base, J shed 4 bases, and the junction held 9 bases outside the gene matches. The CDR3 totals 16 residues. The germline gives CDR1 SGHAT, CDR2 FQNNGV. Here the CDR3 DNA reads TGTGCCAGCAGCTTAGCACTCGGGGTAGCGGGATACGAGCAGTACTTC. Encoded protein: CASSLALGVAGYEQYF.

This clone has only a few counts. The rearrangement joins TRBV2 to TRBJ2-1; D is unclear. This CDR3 is 11 amino acids long. Germline CDR1 SNHLY, CDR2 FYNNEI. Trimming took off 6 bases at V and 6 bases at J, with 6 bases between the two ends. This chain's CDR3 is CASSLFNEQFF. Written as DNA, the CDR3 is TGTGCCAGCAGCCTTTTCAATGAGCAGTTCTTC.

The chain joins TRBV28 to TRBJ2-5, with 8 bases matching TRBD1. With 7 bases clipped from V and 7 bases from J, the junction kept 14 bases outside the gene matches. CDR3 length equals 15 residues. The germline V gene encodes CDR1 MDHEN and CDR2 SYDVKM. CDR3 residues: CASTPTGDGRGTQYF. The CDR3 DNA reads TGTGCCAGCACTCCGACAGGGGACGGTAGGGGGACCCAGTACTTC. The entire variable domain, with the rest obtained from reference TRBV28 and TRBJ2-5, is as follows: DVKVTQSSRYLVKRTGEKVFLECVQDMDHENMFWYRQDPGLGLRLIYFSYDVKMKEKGDIPEGYSVSREKKERFSLILESASTNQTSMYLCASTPTGDGRGTQYFGPGTRLLVL.

This clone appeared many times. This chain joins TRBV4-2 and TRBJ2-6, with TRBD1 matching 7 bases. The ends lost 1 base at V and 0 bases at J; junction bases unmatched: 6. The CDR3 is 18 residues long. Looked up from germline, CDR1 is LGHNA and CDR2 is YNFKEQ. CDR3 in amino acids: CASSQVGTANSGANVLTF. In nucleotides, the CDR3 is TGTGCCAGCAGCCAAGTCGGGACAGCAAACTCTGGGGCCAACGTCCTGACTTTC.

The chain employs TRBV30 and TRBJ1-5; D remains unclear. Per germline, CDR1 GTSNPN and CDR2 SVGIG (reference sequence). Trimming removed 2 bases at V and 0 bases at J, with 8 bases between. The CDR3 is made up of 14 amino acids. The CDR3 bases are TGTGCCTGGAGTACCACTAATAGCAATCAGCCCCAGCATTTT. Amino acid sequence: CAWSTTNSNQPQHF.

The gene calls are TRBV11-2 and TRBJ2-7; weak D call: TRBD1 (5 bases). V gave up 4 bases and J gave up 1 base, with 11 bases separating them. CDR3 size: 14 residues. Germline loops: CDR1 SGHAT, CDR2 FQNNGV. The CDR3 nucleotides are TGTGCCAGCAGCTACCAGACAGCTTCCTACGAGCAGTACTTC. Residues: CASSYQTASYEQYF. Filled out from reference TRBV11-2 and TRBJ2-7, the complete variable domain reads EAGVAQSPRYKIIEKRQSVAFWCNPISGHATLYWYQQILGQGPKLLIQFQNNGVVDDSQLPKDRFSAERLKGVDSTLKIQPAKLEDSAVYLCASSYQTASYEQYFGPGTRLTVT.

This clone was picked up a small number of times. This chain links TRBV19 with TRBJ1-6; no reliable D call. V was shortened by 5 bases and J by 7 bases, with 18 bases between the two germline ends. The CDR3 has 16 residues. CDR1 is LNHDA, CDR2 SQIVND, per germline (reference sequence). CDR3 in DNA: TGTGCCAGTAGTTGGGATTATACAAGGAGGAATTCACCCCTCCACTTT. Protein product: CASSWDYTRRNSPLHF.

The chain employs TRBV5-1 and TRBJ2-3; weak D call: TRBD2 (5 bases). V shed 7 bases and J shed 6 bases, with 12 bases lying between them. This CDR3 has 12 amino acids. Germline CDR1 is SGHRS and CDR2 is YFSETQ. CDR3 bases: TGCGCCAGCGGACGGGAAGTGGATACGCAGTATTTT. It translates to CASGREVDTQYF.